This entry lists 20 T cell receptor beta chains sequenced from one sample in a study of blood T cells in healthy people across ages. A J-beta primer mix and a sample-barcoded 5' primer were used in a second PCR of roughly 7 to 12 cycles. One entry per CDR3 protein, called by TCRdb with MiXCR from the 5' RACE reads. The sample includes about a million distinct CDR3 sequences, more than 30% of them seen just once. The sequenced sample consisted of blood. All receptors come from a man between 18 and 35 years old in good health.

The chain joins TRBV4-3 to TRBJ1-6, with 7 bases matching TRBD1. Germline loops: CDR1 LGHNA, CDR2 YSLEER. Unmatched junction bases numbered 4, after V lost 0 bases and J lost 8 bases. CDR3 length: 15 residues. The CDR3 sequence: CASSQDPQGDSPLHF. CDR3 sequence (DNA): TGCGCCAGCAGCCAAGATCCCCAGGGGGATTCACCCCTCCACTTT.

About this clonotype: The junction and the germline gene differ at one end; a read error may be behind it. This chain joins TRBV29-1 and TRBJ1-5; no firm D call. The CDR3 covers 15 residues. CDR1 and CDR2 (germline): SQVTM, ANQGSEA. The DNA for the CDR3 is TGCAGCGTGGCAATCAACAAGGGTGGCAAACAGCCCCAGCATTTT. This translates into CSVAINKGGKQPQHF.

This clonotype turned up a few times. This chain joins TRBV4-2 and TRBJ2-5; 7 bases align to TRBD2. The CDR3 has 15 amino acids. The V gene end was trimmed by 0 bases and the J gene end by 4 bases; junction bases not matched to a gene: 5. Germline CDR1 and CDR2: LGHNA and YNFKEQ. CDR3 residues: CASSQDRGGRETQYF. In DNA form, the CDR3 reads TGTGCCAGCAGCCAAGATCGCGGGGGAAGAGAGACCCAGTACTTC.

The chain is built from TRBV4-3 and TRBJ1-6; D may be TRBD1 (5 bases). The CDR3 totals 15 residues. The V gene's germline CDR1 is LGHNA and CDR2 YSLEER. Trimming removed 0 bases at V and 7 bases at J, with 10 bases between. CDR3 sequence: CASSQDGHRNSPLHF. CDR3 bases: TGCGCCAGCAGCCAAGACGGACATCGGAATTCACCCCTCCACTTT.

This chain connects TRBV6-2 or TRBV6-3 to TRBJ1-1; perhaps TRBD1 as D (6 bases). CDR1 MNHEY and CDR2 SVGEGT come from the germline V gene. V dropped 5 bases and J dropped 3 bases, with 13 bases sitting between them. The CDR3 has 14 amino acids. The CDR3 reads CASSRQAKYTEAFF. CDR3 bases: TGTGCCAGCAGTCGACAGGCTAAGTACACTGAAGCTTTCTTT.

This clonotype was detected a few times. J is TRBJ1-4 and V is TRBV9; D ambiguous. The CDR3 extends over 15 amino acids. Germline lookup yields CDR1 SGDLS and CDR2 YYNGEE. V lost 4 bases, J lost 8 bases, and 18 bases lay in between. CDR3 protein: CASSTSSHLGEKLFF. The DNA for the CDR3 is TGTGCCAGCAGCACTTCAAGTCACTTGGGCGAAAAACTGTTTTTT.

On this clonotype itself: One end of the junction fails to match germline, which may point to a read error. The rearrangement joins TRBV9 to TRBJ2-3; a weak D match, TRBD1 (5 bases). The germline V gene has CDR1 SGDLS and CDR2 YYNGEE. The CDR3 runs to 15 residues. The chain's CDR3 is CAGSVGDRSTDTQYF. CDR3 DNA sequence: TGTGCCGGCAGCGTAGGGGATAGGAGCACAGATACGCAGTATTTT.

V is TRBV5-6 and J is TRBJ2-5; possibly TRBD1 for D (7 bases). Trimming stripped 3 bases from V and 5 bases from J, with 17 bases between. In germline, CDR1 is SGHDT, CDR2 YYEEEE. This CDR3 spans 15 amino acids. The CDR3 loop is CASSWGDSYTETQYF. The CDR3 DNA follows: TGTGCCAGCAGCTGGGGGGACAGTTATACGGAGACCCAGTACTTC. The whole variable domain, remainder taken from reference TRBV5-6 and TRBJ2-5, is DAGVTQSPTHLIKTRGQQVTLRCSPKSGHDTVSWYQQALGQGPQFIFQYYEEEERQRGNFPDRFSGHQFPNYSSELNVNALLLGDSALYLCASSWGDSYTETQYFGPGTRLLVL.

This clonotype occurred a few times. This chain links TRBV4-1 with TRBJ1-2; no clear D. Trimming stripped 0 bases from V and 0 bases from J, with 11 bases between. Looked up from germline, CDR1 is MGHRA and CDR2 is YSYEKL. The CDR3 sequence is 16 residues long. This chain's CDR3 is CASSQDVSGSNYGYTF. The CDR3 region has the DNA TGCGCCAGCAGCCAAGATGTGAGCGGGTCTAACTATGGCTACACCTTC.

This clonotype was seen only a few times. This rearrangement joins TRBV28 to TRBJ1-5, with D possibly TRBD1 on 5 matching bases. The germline V gene has CDR1 MDHEN and CDR2 SYDVKM. CDR3 length: 14 amino acids. V gave up 5 bases and J gave up 7 bases, with 15 bases separating them. The CDR3 coding sequence is TGTGCCAGCAGTCCCGCCGGGGCGCGACAGCCCCAGCATTTT. It encodes CASSPAGARQPQHF.

The rearrangement joins TRBV5-1 to TRBJ2-3, with TRBD2 identical over 7 bases. The CDR3 covers 13 residues. Germline loops: CDR1 SGHRS, CDR2 YFSETQ. The V segment lost 7 bases and the J segment 3 bases; nucleotides outside the gene matches: 5. CDR3 in amino acids: CASYEGLTDTQYF. The DNA for the CDR3 is TGCGCCAGCTACGAGGGACTAACAGATACGCAGTATTTT.

Comments on this clonotype: Germline is not matched at one junction end, which may reflect a read error. The CDR3 nucleotides are TGTGCCAGCAGTTTATTGGGCAGGGGAGGCACAGATGCGCAGTATTTT. Translated, it gives CASSLLGRGGTDAQYF. The chain couples TRBV27 to TRBJ2-3; D is possibly TRBD1 or TRBD2 (6 bases each). Germline CDR1 is MNHEY and CDR2 is SMNVEV (reference sequence). The CDR3 loop spans 16 amino acids.

The chain employs TRBV20-1 and TRBJ1-2; the D is unclear. There are 11 residues in the CDR3. CDR1 is DFQATT, CDR2 SNEGSKA, per germline (reference sequence). Trimming cost V 2 bases and J 7 bases, with 8 bases left between them. DNA for the CDR3: TGCAGTGCTAGATGGGAGGCTGGCTACACCTTC. Translating gives CSARWEAGYTF.

The chain joins TRBV30 to TRBJ1-5; D call uncertain. Germline assignment: CDR1 GTSNPN and CDR2 SVGIG (reference sequence). V gave up 1 base and J gave up 1 base, with 5 bases separating them. This CDR3 has 13 residues. The CDR3 sequence: CAWSADSNQPQHF. CDR3 nucleotides: TGTGCCTGGAGTGCGGACAGCAATCAGCCCCAGCATTTT. Looking up the rest from reference TRBV30 and TRBJ1-5 gives the full variable domain: SQTIHQWPATLVQPVGSPLSLECTVEGTSNPNLYWYRQAAGRGLQLLFYSVGIGQISSEVPQNLSASRPQDRQFILSSKKLLLSDSGFYLCAWSADSNQPQHFGDGTRLSIL.

This clonotype showed up many times. The chain uses TRBV6-5 and TRBJ1-2; D is perhaps TRBD1 (5 bases). CDR1 is MNHEY and CDR2 is SVGAGI in the germline V gene. The CDR3 sequence is 13 residues long. The germline V and J ends were trimmed by 6 bases and 2 bases, with 10 bases remaining between them. CDR3 bases: TGTGCCAGCAGGGAGACAGCAAACTATGGCTACACCTTC. Amino acids: CASRETANYGYTF.

This clonotype was detected a few times. J is TRBJ2-1 and V is TRBV7-2; 9 bases are a match to TRBD2. The V gene's germline CDR1 is SGHTA and CDR2 FQGNSA. V lost 5 bases and J lost 8; bases outside the gene matches: 10. CDR3 length: 15 amino acids. CDR3 loop: CASSRLGLAMDEQFF. The CDR3 nucleotides are TGTGCCAGCAGCCGCCTAGGACTAGCGATGGATGAGCAGTTCTTC.

This clonotype was found a few times. J is TRBJ2-7 and V is TRBV20-1; D unclear. The CDR3 is 14 residues long. Germline V lookup: CDR1 DFQATT, CDR2 SNEGSKA (reference sequence). V was trimmed by 3 bases and J by 2 bases, leaving 14 bases between them. CDR3 coding DNA: TGCAGTGCTAGTTTTCCTACATACCCCTACGAGCAGTACTTC. Amino acids: CSASFPTYPYEQYF.

The rearrangement uses TRBV15 and TRBJ1-2; D is undetermined. V lost 2 bases, J lost 5 bases, and 9 bases lay in between. Germline-derived CDR1 and CDR2 are LNHNV and YYDKDF (reference sequence). The length of the CDR3 is 13 residues. CDR3 sequence (DNA): TGTGCCACCAGCAGATCTAGGAAGTATGGCTACACCTTC. Translating it yields CATSRSRKYGYTF.

This clonotype was found a few times. The chain couples TRBV12-3 or TRBV12-4 to TRBJ2-4; D not certain. The CDR3 length is 12 residues. V was shortened by 5 bases and J by 8 bases, with 10 bases between the two germline ends. CDR3: CASSQIEDIQYF. CDR3 DNA sequence: TGTGCCAGCAGTCAGATTGAAGACATTCAGTACTTC.

Comments on this clonotype: A junction end diverges from the germline sequence, so it may reflect a read error. The rearrangement joins TRBV29-1 to TRBJ1-1; no clear D. Germline V gene sequence: CDR1 SQVTM, CDR2 ANQGSEA. This CDR3 is 12 amino acids long. CDR3 in DNA: TGCGGCGTTGCCGAGGGGAACACTGAAGCTTTCTTT. Encoded protein: CGVAEGNTEAFF.